A selection of T cell receptor beta chains follows, all from one sample in a study of T-cell memory formation after mild COVID-19. TCRdb analysed the 5' RACE reads with MiXCR anew, one entry per CDR3 protein. The table has under 450,000 distinct CDR3 sequences, roughly a quarter seen once. The sample comprised PBMCs or a T cell subset sorted from them (not recorded which). Source of these receptors: an adult woman who had mild COVID-19 (a few samples of this study predate the infection). Cell type and time point are not known. Both conserved end residues are part of each CDR3. D genes are given only for firm matches. Where a row states a size, it is once, few, many or the class of an expanded clone; other rows omit it.

>TRBV12-3/TRBV12-4|TRBJ1-6|NA|few
CASKPLVGGNSPLHF
TGTGCCAGCAAGCCCTTAGTAGGAGGTAATTCACCCCTCCACTTT
>TRBV7-9|TRBJ2-3|NA|NA
CASRAGQSTDTQYF
TGTGCCAGCAGGGCGGGGCAAAGCACAGATACGCAGTATTTT
>TRBV6-5|TRBJ2-1|TRBD1|NA
CASSTGQIYNEQFF
TGTGCCAGCAGTACGGGACAGATCTACAATGAGCAGTTCTTC
>TRBV20-1|TRBJ2-3|TRBD2|NA
CSAALSGGAGTDTQYF
TGCAGTGCCGCCCTCAGCGGGGGGGCCGGCACAGATACGCAGTATTTT
>TRBV2|TRBJ2-1|TRBD1|NA
CASSVTGGSYNEQFF
TGTGCCAGCAGTGTTACAGGGGGCTCCTACAATGAGCAGTTCTTC
>TRBV20-1|TRBJ2-1|NA|few
CSARDPGNYNEQFF
TGCAGTGCTAGAGATCCTGGTAACTACAATGAGCAGTTCTTC
>TRBV6-5|TRBJ1-2|NA|NA
CASSTGEGLYGYTF
TGTGCCAGCAGTACTGGGGAGGGGCTCTATGGCTACACCTTC
>TRBV3-1|TRBJ1-2|NA|NA
CASSQDYGASYGYTF
TGTGCCAGCAGCCAAGATTACGGCGCCAGCTATGGCTACACCTTC
>TRBV4-1|TRBJ2-1|NA|many
CASSQEDRAVNEQFF
TGCGCCAGCAGCCAAGAGGATAGGGCCGTCAATGAGCAGTTCTTC
>TRBV10-3|TRBJ2-5|TRBD1|NA
CAISEPGQGRETQYF
TGTGCCATCAGTGAGCCGGGACAGGGGCGGGAGACCCAGTACTTC
>TRBV6-5|TRBJ1-1|NA|few
CASKFRGAEAFF
TGTGCCAGCAAATTCAGGGGAGCTGAAGCTTTCTTT
>TRBV5-4|TRBJ2-1|TRBD2|NA
CASSDMRLAVNNEQFF
TGTGCCAGCAGCGACATGCGACTAGCGGTGAACAATGAGCAGTTCTTC
>TRBV4-2|TRBJ2-3|TRBD2|NA
CASSQVLAGEDDTQYF
TGTGCCAGCAGCCAAGTTCTAGCGGGGGAAGACGATACGCAGTATTTT
>TRBV14|TRBJ2-2|NA|few
CASSNRGTGELFF
TGTGCCAGCAGCAACCGTGGAACCGGGGAGCTGTTTTTT
>TRBV28|TRBJ1-1|NA|NA
CASSLRRVTEAFF
TGTGCCAGCAGCCTGCGCAGGGTCACTGAAGCTTTCTTT
>TRBV5-1|TRBJ2-7|NA|many
CASSLYDETYEQYF
TGCGCCAGCAGCTTGTACGACGAAACCTACGAGCAGTACTTC
>TRBV12-3/TRBV12-4|TRBJ2-1|TRBD1|few
CASSSLGTGGYDEQFF
TGTGCCAGCAGTTCCCTGGGGACAGGGGGCTATGATGAGCAGTTCTTC
>TRBV27|TRBJ2-2|NA|NA
CASSPKGPGATGELFF
TGTGCCAGCAGTCCAAAGGGACCCGGAGCCACCGGGGAGCTGTTTTTT
>TRBV12-2|TRBJ1-5|NA|NA
CASRLASQSGVGNQPQHF
TGTGCAAGTCGCTTAGCGTCACAGTCGGGGGTCGGCAATCAGCCCCAGCATTTT
>TRBV9|TRBJ2-7|TRBD2|many
CASSSRTSGSNSEQYF
TGTGCCAGCAGCTCAAGGACTAGCGGGAGTAATTCGGAGCAGTACTTC
>TRBV7-8|TRBJ1-2|NA|NA
CASSSRPGLDYGYTF
TGTGCCAGCAGCTCTCGCCCAGGGTTGGACTATGGCTACACCTTC
>TRBV7-8|TRBJ2-2|TRBD2|few
CASSPGLAGAGELFF
TGTGCCAGCAGCCCGGGACTAGCGGGAGCCGGGGAGCTGTTTTTT
>TRBV25-1|TRBJ1-2|NA|NA
CASSEGTNNYGYTF
TGTGCCAGCAGTGAAGGGACGAATAACTATGGCTACACCTTC
>TRBV6-5|TRBJ1-1|NA|NA
CASSYPRDGSGNTEAFF
TGTGCCAGCAGTTACCCCCGGGACGGTTCCGGCAACACTGAAGCTTTCTTT
>TRBV7-9|TRBJ1-2|NA|many
CASSADWGGYTF
TGTGCCAGCAGCGCCGATTGGGGAGGCTACACCTTC
>TRBV5-1|TRBJ1-1|NA|few
CASSLVPRSNTEAFF
TGCGCCAGCAGCTTGGTTCCGAGGTCGAACACTGAAGCTTTCTTT